The entry below describes one TCR beta chain. Its antigen remains unidentified. Base qualities were left out, and no much larger clone turns up one base away. This sample was taken from a study of cytomegalovirus exposure and HLA in healthy donors (dated by TCRdb to the late 2010s). Context from the whole study: An earlier analysis of roughly 500 of the donors reported 250 to 350 Gb of sequence data and 120 million or so unique TCR beta sequences from about 200 million T cells. An early release that covered around 590 HLA-typed donors contained approximately 300 gigabases of sequencing data and 80 million or so unique TCR sequences. Of the roughly 420 genotyped donors, 80% to 90% were placed in the genetic ancestry cluster associated with self-reported Caucasian donors. The study aimed to test whether cataloging public T cell receptors could reveal signatures of past pathogen exposure. The study used immunosequencing to profile the T cell repertoires of more than 650 subjects and linked those repertoires to cytomegalovirus serostatus. Besides the first cohort of 550 to 750 subjects, a separate validation cohort made up of roughly 130 different subjects was used. The study combined high-throughput TCR immunosequencing, statistical association of individual TCRs with disease status, and machine learning to predict cytomegalovirus infection status. A later analysis re-examined previously published TCR beta repertoires from hundreds of donors and added high-resolution HLA genotyping to investigate patterns of TCR occurrence. Rather than using new phenotypic data, the later analysis identified candidate immune exposures from TCR beta sequences and from how often those sequences occurred across donors. An earlier analysis of fewer than 700 of the donors applied high-throughput TCR beta sequencing to assess whether each TCR beta V gene segment acted as functional or pseudogenic. Donor age, sex, ethnicity and CMV serostatus were compiled alongside the repertoire data. A later genetic analysis took genome-wide SNP genotypes for about three fifths of the 666 donors and used that subset as a discovery cohort. All discovery cohort repertoires had been generated on a single sequencing platform. HLA typing included class I and class II loci at four-digit resolution. The number of typed donors differed by locus: about 629-640 for A, B, C, DRB1 and DQB1; some 500 for DQA1; 600 to 610 for DPA1; and around 470 for DPB1. Because of strong linkage in the cohort, four to six DR-DQ haplotypes were treated as single units for association and clustering. Among 398 genotyped donors of the cohort, an average of roughly 230,000 unique TCR beta nucleotide sequences was sequenced per donor, of which 15% to 20% were non-productive.

Preparation of the library involved the immunoSEQ multiplex PCR assay. A mixture of 60 forward primers for TCR Vbeta segments and 13 reverse primers for TCR Jbeta segments was used in the multiplex PCR. A multiplex PCR assay on genomic DNA amplified the CDR3 region of rearranged TCR beta genes. The amplified TCR beta libraries were sequenced on the Illumina HiSeq System as 87-base-pair reads. Processing in the source paper ran as follows. A later analysis tallied 75 million to 95 million unique TCR beta chains across the roughly 610 repertoires, and 10 million to 11 million of those chains were shared by two or more donors. To remove PCR and sequencing errors, raw reads were error-corrected and collapsed into unique sequences using a nearest-neighbor algorithm that merged closely related sequences. CDR3 sequences were aligned to IMGT reference sequences to assign V, D and J gene segments. Each retained sequence needed at least a six-nucleotide match to both a V gene segment and a J gene segment. Rearrangements were called productive when the CDR3 lacked stop codons and stayed in frame with V and J; all others were non-productive. CDR3 was defined according to IMGT convention as the region running from the second conserved V-encoded cysteine to the conserved J-encoded phenylalanine. The earlier analysis of 587 of the donors excluded sequences that lacked an unambiguous match to a single V gene segment. In an earlier analysis of about 590 of the donors, a V segment was called functional when productive rearrangements were above 56.7%, and segregating when the standard deviation between donors exceeded 5%. A statistical classification framework was built for diagnosing cytomegalovirus status from the catalog of TCR beta chain sequences. V and J gene assignment, in a later analysis, came from comparing TCR nucleotide sequences with IMGT/GENE-DB human TR gene sequences. In a later analysis, CDR3 sequences and most-parsimonious VDJ recombination scenarios were assigned using the TCRdist pipeline. In a later analysis, every TCR beta chain was defined by the combination of its CDR3 amino acid sequence and its V-gene family, and reads without a unique V-gene family were dropped. In a later analysis, some 600 highly shared, low-generation-probability nucleotide sequences were removed to address suspected cross-contamination and a sequencing artifact. For each public chain, a later analysis derived a clonal expansion index from normalized ranks of inferred template counts within each repertoire. Generation probabilities in a later analysis came from a VDJ recombination model fitted to out-of-frame rearrangements, and those results were checked against IGoR. In a later analysis, TCR-TCR, TCR-HLA and TCR-CMV co-occurrence was scored with hypergeometric tests, and a repertoire-size bias correction was applied to TCR pairs. False discovery rates were estimated in a later analysis by permuting HLA or CMV assignments 20 times. A later analysis grouped co-occurring TCRs with DBSCAN, adding TCRdist sequence similarity when clustering within HLA-allele-positive subsets. For co-occurrence clustering, repertoires with fewer than 30,000 or more than 120,000 public chains were excluded, along with about five repertoires with anomalous nucleotide sharing. The immuneACCESS repertoire file appears here via TCRdb, limited to in-frame rearrangements. These files lack a portion of the clones; in checked studies, under half of the deficit traces to unresolved V genes, and the cause of the others is not known. The DNA gave D and trimming, while V, J and clone size come from that table. Counted in this sample were approximately 170,000 clones; approximately 62% of them appeared once. The ten top clones hold approximately 1.5% of the sample.

General findings and caveats noted by the study authors: A later analysis found that most CMV-associated TCR beta chains appeared HLA-restricted, with HLA associations seemingly driven largely by CMV exposure. In a later analysis, several top co-occurrence clusters were reported to appear linked to parvovirus B19, influenza, CMV and Epstein-Barr virus. Because HLA typing was missing for some donors at each locus, association tests included only the typed subset. In vitro tests confirmed that a few of the cytomegalovirus-associated TCR beta chains recognize cytomegalovirus antigens. Linkage disequilibrium might explain the correlated functional status among segregating V segments, but an unknown experimental factor could not be excluded. Sequencing depth was assumed to be roughly uniform across donors in the presence/absence analyses, though that assumption may not hold. An association between a missense DCLRE1C variant and V-gene and J-gene trimming of TCR beta chains was found in a later genetic analysis and replicated in an independent cohort. In a later analysis, the rate of TCR association differed among HLA loci, with DRB1 alleles having the most associated TCRs and HLA-C alleles having the fewest. A later genetic analysis reported fewer N-insertions in productive TCRs among donors in an Asian-associated ancestry cluster than the approximately 700-donor mean. In a later analysis, HLA-associated TCR beta chains showed more clonal expansion and lower generation probabilities than non-associated chains that were equally common. Across donors, most TCR sequences were observed very rarely, whereas some public TCRs were present in many individuals. Specific HLA alleles were associated with 15,000 to 20,000 TCR beta sequences at a false discovery rate of 0.05 in a later analysis. Assigning TCR associations to individual alleles was difficult when HLA alleles, especially DR and DQ, strongly co-occurred. Immune exposure information for the cohort was limited to CMV serostatus. Some IMGT-functional V segments, including TRBV6-2 and TRBV6-3, could not be told apart with the 87-base-pair reads, so those segments were excluded. A further reported finding was that TCR beta sequences accurately predicted the HLA-A and HLA-B alleles for most subjects in the first cohort. Because counts were too low, roughly 18 rarely observed V segments, including chromosome 9 orphons, were left out of the earlier analysis of approximately 580 of the donors. Cytomegalovirus status was reported to be diagnosed by the classifier with high specificity and sensitivity in both the original and validation cohorts. A total of about 180 TCR beta chains were listed by the study as associated with cytomegalovirus. The sequencing pipeline was judged likely to have produced a cluster of highly shared sequence variants as a technical artifact. This cohort had only TCR beta chains sequenced, and the lack of alpha or paired-chain data limited which features could be detected. In an earlier analysis of some 500 of the donors, most TCR beta V segments appeared in productive rearrangements about 87% or about 30% of the time, broadly matching IMGT annotations. According to the authors, the approach could potentially be generalized to other disease states and immunological phenotypes.

The cohort consisted of 600 to 750 healthy bone marrow donors. At the time of sampling, every cohort member was nominally healthy, though immune exposures that went unrecorded were likely present. The donor was CMV seronegative and belonged to the group of 352 seronegative cohort members. A peripheral blood sample was provided by each donor, and peripheral blood mononuclear cells were used for TCR beta sequencing. Genomic DNA was extracted from the blood cell samples with the Qiagen DNeasy Blood Extraction Kit. Taken from cysteine to phenylalanine, the CDR3 has 18 residues. The retained sequence is limited to the CDR3, 54 bases, with the frame set at the first base. Deletion took 5 bases off V and 3 bases off J, with a span of 27 bases between the germline ends. CDR1 and CDR2 were assigned from the germline V gene as SGDLS and YYNGEE.

The sample comprised PBMCs. Recombination connected TRBV9 to TRBJ2-7; a tentative D call is TRBD1 (5 bases match). The sequence was collected from a man aged 50 to 59 in good health and CMV-seronegative. The sequenced DNA: TGTGCCAGCAGTAAGACCCCCCCGTCGTACGACAGAAACTACGAGCAGTACTTC. This gives the protein CASSKTPPSYDRNYEQYF.